Sequencing of this TCR beta chain was carried out in a study of Ad26.COV2.S vaccination and SARS-CoV-2 variants. Study conclusions and caveats: Non-spike TCR breadth showed similarity between vaccine and placebo recipients.

As for treatment: around 19 received Ad26.COV2.S at low or high dose, single or two shots; roughly 5 received placebo; per-sample allocation not given. After the first vaccine or placebo injection, samples were drawn on day 63. The study used a vaccine consisting of an Ad26 vector that expressed Wuhan-strain SARS-CoV-2 spike. A single count supports this clone. Its target is not known. The table came from immunoSEQ multiplex PCR; TCRdb's copy has only in-frame clones and leaves some out. The table shows some 250,000 clones, with approximately 87% occurring only once. Trimming took 5 bases from V and 5 from J, leaving 12 bases between them. This CDR3 comprises 13 residues. CDR1 WNHNN and CDR2 SYGVQD come from the germline V gene (reference sequence).

The chain recombines TRBV10-1 with TRBJ1-1, with D possibly matching TRBD1 (5 bases). The source is a person between 18 and 65 years old who received the Ad26.COV2.S COVID-19 vaccine or a placebo. The specimen was peripheral blood, collected in a trial of Ad26.COV2.S vaccine versus placebo. In nucleotides, the CDR3 is TGCGCCAGCAGTAGGGGAAGGATGACTGAAGCTTTCTTT. Protein sequence: CASSRGRMTEAFF.